Below are 11 T cell receptor beta chains sequenced from a single sample in a study of PD-L1 blockade in urothelial cancer. Profiling relied on immunoSEQ multiplex PCR, and the TCRdb table lists in-frame clones only, not all of them. The table has some 30,000 clones, 70% to 90% seen once. The specimen comprised PBMCs, sampled around atezolizumab (anti-PD-L1) treatment. These receptors were taken from a man aged 45 to 65 with urothelial cancer.

A single count supports this clone. CDR3 in amino acids: CASSPKRGADTEAFF. The CDR3 nucleotides read TGTGCCAGCAGCCCCAAGAGAGGTGCCGACACTGAAGCTTTCTTT. The genes are TRBV7-8 and TRBJ1-1; D gene uncertain. The CDR3 sequence is 15 residues long. The germline V gene encodes CDR1 SGHVS and CDR2 FQNEAQ. The ends were cut back, 5 bases at V and 3 bases at J, with 16 bases in the middle.

The J gene is TRBJ2-1, the V gene TRBV5-1; TRBD2 agrees at 11 bases. The CDR3 sequence is 19 residues long. Trimming removed 0 bases from V and 4 bases from J; junction bases left unmatched: 12. Germline loops: CDR1 SGHRS, CDR2 YFSETQ. CDR3 DNA: TGCGCCAGCAGCTTGGAGGGGACTAGCGGAAAAAGGGGATACAATGAGCAGTTCTTC. Amino acids: CASSLEGTSGKRGYNEQFF. Full variable domain (missing parts from reference TRBV5-1 and TRBJ2-1): KAGVTQTPRYLIKTRGQQVTLSCSPISGHRSVSWYQQTPGQGLQFLFEYFSETQRNKGNFPGRFSGRQFSNSRSEMNVSTLELGDSALYLCASSLEGTSGKRGYNEQFFGPGTRLTVL.

The V call is TRBV11-2, the J call TRBJ2-3, with D tentatively TRBD2 (6 bases). Germline V gene sequence: CDR1 SGHAT, CDR2 FQNNGV. The V and J ends lost 5 bases and 1 base respectively, with 10 bases between them. The CDR3 contains 14 residues. The CDR3, as DNA: TGTGCCAGCAGCGACGGGAGAGGCACAGATACGCAGTATTTT. It encodes CASSDGRGTDTQYF.

The V and J genes are TRBV4-1 and TRBJ2-4; maybe TRBD2 (6 bases). Germline assignment: CDR1 MGHRA and CDR2 YSYEKL. V dropped 2 bases and J dropped 3 bases, with 11 bases sitting between them. There are 15 residues in the CDR3. The CDR3 bases are TGCGCCAGCAGCCAACCTAGCGCGGGCAAAAACATTCAGTACTTC. Amino acid sequence: CASSQPSAGKNIQYF.

The gene calls are TRBV6-6 and TRBJ2-4; 9 positions match TRBD1. V lost 0 bases and J lost 7; bases outside the gene matches: 7. The CDR3 is 16 amino acids. The V gene's germline CDR1 is MNHNY and CDR2 SVGAGI (reference sequence). The CDR3 nucleotides are TGTGCCAGCAGTTACTCGGGGACAGGGTCAGGGAACATTCAGTACTTC. Translated, it gives CASSYSGTGSGNIQYF.

The chain employs TRBV11-2 and TRBJ1-2; 10 bases align to TRBD1. This CDR3 is 17 amino acids long. V shed 6 bases and J 6 bases; nucleotides not matched to a gene: 16. Germline V gives CDR1 SGHAT, CDR2 FQNNGV. CDR3 bases: TGTGCCAGCAGAACTCCCGGGACAGGGGCCAGAGGGGATGGCTACACCTTC. It specifies CASRTPGTGARGDGYTF. The full variable domain, its missing parts supplied by reference TRBV11-2 and TRBJ1-2, is EAGVAQSPRYKIIEKRQSVAFWCNPISGHATLYWYQQILGQGPKLLIQFQNNGVVDDSQLPKDRFSAERLKGVDSTLKIQPAKLEDSAVYLCASRTPGTGARGDGYTFGSGTRLTVV.

The chain recombines TRBV6-5 with TRBJ2-7, with TRBD2 as a possible D gene (5 bases). V was clipped by 7 bases and J by 2 bases, with 12 bases between them. CDR1 and CDR2 (germline): MNHEY, SVGAGI. The CDR3 covers 13 residues. CDR3 in amino acids: CASTPGFPYEQYF. CDR3 DNA: TGTGCCAGCACCCCGGGATTCCCCTACGAGCAGTACTTC.

The chain carries TRBV5-1 and TRBJ2-1; 15 nucleotides line up with TRBD2. The germline CDR1 and CDR2 sequences are SGHRS and YFSETQ. Trimming removed 4 bases from V and 0 bases from J; junction bases left unmatched: 2. This CDR3 has 17 amino acids. The CDR3 DNA reads as TGCGCCAGCAGCCCGGGACTAGCGGGGGGCTCCTACAATGAGCAGTTCTTC. Translation: CASSPGLAGGSYNEQFF.

This clone has more than one count but fewer than ten. This rearrangement joins TRBV6-4 to TRBJ2-2; D unclear. This CDR3 has 14 amino acids. CDR1 is MRHNA and CDR2 is SNTAGT in the germline V gene. The V and J ends lost 6 bases and 4 bases respectively, with 12 bases between them. This CDR3 is CASRAAQFTGELFF. CDR3 in DNA: TGTGCCAGCAGGGCGGCTCAATTCACCGGGGAGCTGTTTTTT.

V usage is TRBV7-2 and J usage is TRBJ1-1, with D perhaps matching TRBD1 (6 bases). This CDR3 spans 13 amino acids. The V gene's germline CDR1 is SGHTA and CDR2 FQGNSA. V was clipped by 5 bases and J by 6 bases, with 13 bases between them. CDR3: CASSREQGSEAFF. The DNA of the CDR3 is TGTGCCAGCAGCCGTGAACAGGGATCTGAAGCTTTCTTT.

This chain uses TRBV4-2 with TRBJ2-3; 9 bases fit TRBD1. The CDR3 consists of 18 residues. With 0 bases clipped from V and 3 bases from J, the junction kept 10 bases outside the gene matches. Germline V CDR1 and CDR2: LGHNA, YNFKEQ. Here the CDR3 DNA reads TGTGCCAGCAGCCAAGATCGATTGGACAGGGGACCAACAGATACGCAGTATTTT. It specifies CASSQDRLDRGPTDTQYF.